One and the same sample provided the 30 T cell receptor beta chains below, sequenced in a study of graft-versus-host responses after intestinal transplantation. Method: immunoSEQ multiplex PCR; TCRdb's copy keeps in-frame clones and lacks some. Of 25,000 to 30,000 clones listed, about 92% are singletons. The source material was PBMCs, sampled 18 days after transplant. The receptors originated from a human patient who received an intestinal transplant, so some T cells may come from the graft donor.

The chain joins TRBV4-1 to TRBJ2-1; the D is unclear. Germline loops: CDR1 MGHRA, CDR2 YSYEKL. V dropped 4 bases and J dropped 3 bases, with 7 bases sitting between them. There are 13 residues in the CDR3. The CDR3 protein is CASSPPLYNEQFF. Written as DNA, the CDR3 is TGCGCCAGCAGCCCTCCTCTCTACAATGAGCAGTTCTTC.

This chain joins TRBV5-1 and TRBJ1-3; D is ambiguous. The CDR3 contains 14 residues. The germline V and J ends were trimmed by 0 bases and 3 bases, with 7 bases remaining between them. The V gene's germline CDR1 is SGHRS and CDR2 YFSETQ. In DNA form, the CDR3 reads TGCGCCAGCAGCTTGGAGGACCTTGGAAACACCATATATTTT. This gives the protein CASSLEDLGNTIYF.

This clone was recorded once. This chain connects TRBV27 to TRBJ1-2; possible D gene TRBD1, 5 bases. V lost 6 bases and J lost 4, with 15 bases in between. The CDR3 has 14 residues. From germline, CDR1 is MNHEY and CDR2 SMNVEV (reference sequence). CDR3 in amino acids: CASRESQGRYGYTF. The CDR3 region has the DNA TGTGCCAGCAGGGAATCGCAGGGTCGCTATGGCTACACCTTC.

The genes are TRBV14 and TRBJ2-2; D is perhaps TRBD2 (5 bases). Germline V gene data show CDR1 as SGHDN and CDR2 as FVKESK. This CDR3 has 16 residues. V lost 0 bases and J lost 6, with 14 bases in between. CDR3 in amino acids: CASSQDIGWRAGELFF. For the CDR3, the DNA is TGTGCCAGCAGCCAAGATATTGGGTGGCGGGCCGGGGAGCTGTTTTTT.

The chain combines TRBV6-1 with TRBJ1-1; D unresolved. The CDR3 spans 13 residues. CDR1 is MNHNS and CDR2 is SASEGT in the germline V gene. Trimming cost V 6 bases and J 5 bases, with 13 bases left between them. The CDR3 here is CASRASSVTEAFF. The CDR3 bases are TGTGCCAGCAGAGCCTCCTCGGTGACTGAAGCTTTCTTT.

This chain connects TRBV5-6 to TRBJ1-2; possibly TRBD1 for D (6 bases). This CDR3 is 13 amino acids long. CDR1 is SGHDT and CDR2 is YYEEEE in the germline V gene. Trimming removed 0 bases at V and 6 bases at J, with 9 bases between. The CDR3 bases are TGTGCCAGCAGCTTGGGGGGGGCGGATGGCTACACCTTC. This codes for CASSLGGADGYTF.

The genes are TRBV6-5 and TRBJ1-2; no clear D gene. The CDR3 runs to 13 residues. CDR1 and CDR2 (germline): MNHEY, SVGAGI. V shed 0 bases and J shed 9 bases, with 11 bases lying between them. The DNA for the CDR3 is TGTGCCAGCAGTTACTCCCCCCAGTTCAGCTACACCTTC. Its translation: CASSYSPQFSYTF.

The chain recombines TRBV6-1 with TRBJ1-2, with D uncertain. This CDR3 has 11 amino acids. Trimming stripped 9 bases from V and 8 bases from J, with 13 bases between. Germline assignment: CDR1 MNHNS and CDR2 SASEGT. The DNA for the CDR3 is TGTGCCAGTCTAGAGGGATACGGCTACACCTTC. Translation gives CASLEGYGYTF.

The chain combines TRBV6-5 with TRBJ2-7; D remains ambiguous. Germline CDR1 reads MNHEY; CDR2 reads SVGAGI. This CDR3 spans 13 amino acids. V was shortened by 5 bases and J by 3 bases, with 11 bases between the two germline ends. The CDR3 nucleotides are TGTGCCAGCAGTCCTCGGGTTCGCTACGAGCAGTACTTC. Translated, it gives CASSPRVRYEQYF.

V is TRBV2 and J is TRBJ2-3; the match to TRBD2 covers 9 bases. After removal of 2 bases from V and 2 bases from J, the junction contained 8 bases not matched to a gene. The length of the CDR3 is 17 residues. The germline CDR1 and CDR2 sequences are SNHLY and FYNNEI. The CDR3 nucleotides are TGTGCCAGCAGTGAACGGGTGCTAGCGGGGCCCACAGATACGCAGTATTTT. As protein: CASSERVLAGPTDTQYF.

This chain joins TRBV6-5 and TRBJ2-1; TRBD1 matches at 7 bases. Germline V gives CDR1 MNHEY, CDR2 SVGAGI. The junction had 1 base not matched to a gene; V was cut back by 0 bases and J by 5 bases. This CDR3 is built from 14 residues. As DNA, the CDR3 is TGTGCCAGCAGTTACTCGGACAGGCACAATGAGCAGTTCTTC. Protein sequence: CASSYSDRHNEQFF.

This clone appeared a single time. This chain joins TRBV15 and TRBJ2-5, with D possibly TRBD2 on 6 matching bases. The V end was cut by 3 bases, the J end by 5 bases, with 16 bases between. The CDR3 contains 15 residues. Germline lookup yields CDR1 LNHNV and CDR2 YYDKDF (reference sequence). CDR3 nucleotides: TGTGCCACCAGCAGGACTAGACAGTTTAGCGAGACCCAGTACTTC. Encoded protein: CATSRTRQFSETQYF.

The table lists this clone with a count of one. The chain is built from TRBV14 and TRBJ2-3, with 7 bases fitting TRBD2. Germline V gene sequence: CDR1 SGHDN, CDR2 FVKESK. J gave up 1 base and V 4 bases, and 2 bases lay outside the gene matches. This CDR3 is 14 amino acids long. Here the CDR3 reads CASSLGGGTDTQYF. The CDR3 nucleotides read TGTGCCAGCAGCCTGGGAGGGGGCACAGATACGCAGTATTTT. The whole variable domain, remainder taken from reference TRBV14 and TRBJ2-3, is EAGVTQFPSHSVIEKGQTVTLRCDPISGHDNLYWYRRVMGKEIKFLLHFVKESKQDESGMPNNRFLAERTGGTYSTLKVQPAELEDSGVYFCASSLGGGTDTQYFGPGTRLTVL.

This chain connects TRBV25-1 to TRBJ1-4; TRBD1 is a possible D gene (6 bases). Germline V CDR1 and CDR2: MGHDK, SYGVNS. V shed 4 bases and J shed 8 bases, with 11 bases lying between them. This CDR3 comprises 13 residues. The DNA for the CDR3 is TGTGCCAGCAGTGGAGGGGGTTCCGAAAAACTGTTTTTT. Its protein is CASSGGGSEKLFF.

The chain joins TRBV4-1 to TRBJ1-3; D remains ambiguous. With 4 bases removed from V and 0 bases from J, the gap between germline ends came to 7 bases. The V gene's germline CDR1 is MGHRA and CDR2 YSYEKL. The CDR3 loop spans 14 amino acids. CDR3 protein: CASSPQSSGNTIYF. The CDR3, as DNA: TGCGCCAGCAGCCCGCAAAGCTCTGGAAACACCATATATTTT.

V and J are TRBV4-1 and TRBJ2-1; TRBD1 matches at 7 bases. Germline values: CDR1 MGHRA, CDR2 YSYEKL. The CDR3 runs to 17 residues. Trimming removed 3 bases from V and 4 bases from J; junction bases left unmatched: 12. The CDR3 region has the DNA TGCGCCAGCAGCCACAGGTCCAGGGACAGAGGTTACAATGAGCAGTTCTTC. It yields the protein CASSHRSRDRGYNEQFF.

This clone came up once. The V gene is TRBV5-4, the J gene TRBJ1-1; D may be TRBD1 (6 bases). Germline CDR1 SGHNT, CDR2 YYREEE (reference sequence). Trimming stripped 0 bases from V and 4 bases from J, with 13 bases between. This CDR3 region has 15 residues. Written as DNA, the CDR3 is TGTGCCAGCAGCTTGGCCCTGGGGGCGGGCACTGAAGCTTTCTTT. It encodes CASSLALGAGTEAFF.

The chain combines TRBV5-4 with TRBJ2-5, with a tentative D call TRBD1 (6 bases). V shed 6 bases and J shed 2 bases, with 11 bases lying between them. Looked up from germline, CDR1 is SGHNT and CDR2 is YYREEE (reference sequence). This CDR3 contains 13 residues. The CDR3 region has the DNA TGTGCCAGCACTGTGGGGACACAAGAGACCCAGTACTTC. This gives the protein CASTVGTQETQYF. Full variable domain (rest looked up from reference TRBV5-4 and TRBJ2-5): ETGVTQSPTHLIKTRGQQVTLRCSSQSGHNTVSWYQQALGQGPQFIFQYYREEENGRGNFPPRFSGLQFPNYSSELNVNALELDDSALYLCASTVGTQETQYFGPGTRLLVL.

V usage is TRBV5-5 and J usage is TRBJ2-2; D gene ambiguous. This CDR3 has 12 residues. In germline, CDR1 is SGHKS, CDR2 YYEKEE (reference sequence). The V gene lost 2 bases and the J gene lost 5 bases, with 4 bases spanning the gap. The DNA of the CDR3 is TGTGCCAGCAGCTTCGGAACCGGGGAGCTGTTTTTT. Residues: CASSFGTGELFF.

In this sample, this clone turned up once. V gene TRBV12-5 combines with J gene TRBJ2-7, with D possibly being TRBD2 (5 bases). CDR3 length equals 14 residues. V was cut by 0 bases and J by 5 bases, with 11 bases left in between. Per germline, CDR1 LGHNT and CDR2 FRNRAP. In nucleotides, the CDR3 is TGTGCTAGTGGTTTGGTGACTACCCCCGACGAGCAGTACTTC. This translates into CASGLVTTPDEQYF.

A few counts support this clone. J is TRBJ2-3 and V is TRBV6-6; 10 bases map to TRBD2. J was trimmed by 2 bases and V by 6 bases; bases with no gene match: 2. The CDR3 is 14 residues long. Germline V gene data show CDR1 as MNHNY and CDR2 as SVGAGI (reference sequence). The CDR3: CASRAGGNTDTQYF. The DNA for the CDR3 is TGTGCCAGCAGAGCGGGGGGGAACACAGATACGCAGTATTTT.

The genes are TRBV6-6 and TRBJ2-3; no clear D gene. V shed 2 bases and J shed 4 bases, with 10 bases lying between them. Per germline, CDR1 MNHNY and CDR2 SVGAGI (reference sequence). This CDR3 is built from 14 residues. DNA of the CDR3: TGTGCCAGCAGTTACGTCTACGGACCAGATACGCAGTATTTT. It translates to CASSYVYGPDTQYF.

A few counts support this clone. The rearrangement uses TRBV7-2 and TRBJ1-3, with D unclear. Germline CDR1 and CDR2: SGHTA and FQGNSA. CDR3 length equals 14 residues. The germline V and J ends were trimmed by 3 bases and 0 bases, with 6 bases remaining between them. CDR3 residues: CASSFLISGNTIYF. In nucleotides, the CDR3 is TGTGCCAGCAGCTTCCTGATCTCTGGAAACACCATATATTTT. Using reference TRBV7-2 and TRBJ1-3 for the parts outside the CDR3, the full variable domain is GAGVSQSPSNKVTEKGKDVELRCDPISGHTALYWYRQSLGQGLEFLIYFQGNSAPDKSGLPSDRFSAERTGGSVSTLTIQRTQQEDSAVYLCASSFLISGNTIYFGEGSWLTVV.

This chain joins TRBV7-2 and TRBJ1-1; D is uncertain. Germline V gene data show CDR1 as SGHTA and CDR2 as FQGNSA. V was pared by 3 bases and J by 6 bases, with 11 bases between. The CDR3 sequence is 13 residues long. In DNA, the CDR3 is TGTGCCAGCAGCTTGGGCAGTAACGCTGAAGCTTTCTTT. As protein: CASSLGSNAEAFF.

This clone is a singleton in its sample. The CDR3 DNA is TGCGCCAGCAGCCGAATTACCGGGACAGGAGGAGAGACCCAGTACTTC. Protein sequence: CASSRITGTGGETQYF. The chain joins TRBV4-1 to TRBJ2-5; 8 positions agree with TRBD1. Germline V gene sequence: CDR1 MGHRA, CDR2 YSYEKL. CDR3 length: 16 amino acids. V shed 4 bases, J shed 4 bases, and the junction held 11 bases outside the gene matches.

This clone was detected once. The genes are TRBV30 and TRBJ2-5, with D hard to call. The germline CDR1 and CDR2 sequences are GTSNPN and SVGIG (reference sequence). The germline V and J ends were trimmed by 0 bases and 4 bases, with 9 bases remaining between them. This CDR3 region has 13 residues. CDR3 protein: CAWSVRQSETQYF. The CDR3 DNA reads as TGTGCCTGGAGTGTACGACAATCAGAGACCCAGTACTTC.

J is TRBJ2-7 and V is TRBV5-1, with 7 bases aligning to TRBD1. This CDR3 comprises 10 residues. CDR1 and CDR2 (germline): SGHRS, YFSETQ. V lost 8 bases and J lost 6; bases outside the gene matches: 2. CDR3 sequence (DNA): TGCGCCAGAGGGACAGCCGAGCAGTACTTC. This gives the protein CARGTAEQYF.

This clone appeared once. The chain couples TRBV9 to TRBJ1-2; TRBD1 matches at 7 bases. Germline CDR1 is SGDLS and CDR2 is YYNGEE. This CDR3 has 14 amino acids. With V trimmed by 0 bases and J by 2 bases, 1 base remained unmatched. CDR3 in amino acids: CASSVEGANYGYTF. CDR3 DNA sequence: TGTGCCAGCAGCGTAGAGGGGGCAAACTATGGCTACACCTTC. Variable domain in full (rest from reference TRBV9 and TRBJ1-2): DSGVTQTPKHLITATGQRVTLRCSPRSGDLSVYWYQQSLDQGLQFLIQYYNGEERAKGNILERFSAQQFPDLHSELNLSSLELGDSALYFCASSVEGANYGYTFGSGTRLTVV.

The sample holds one count of this clone. V and J are TRBV2 and TRBJ1-3; D is unresolved. The V gene lost 6 bases and the J gene lost 0 bases, with 9 bases spanning the gap. Per the germline V gene, CDR1 is SNHLY and CDR2 is FYNNEI. The CDR3 spans 14 residues. The CDR3 loop reads CASSGVFSGNTIYF. CDR3 coding DNA: TGTGCCAGCAGCGGAGTCTTCTCTGGAAACACCATATATTTT.

V is TRBV5-8 and J is TRBJ2-5; the match to TRBD2 covers 7 bases. Germline CDR1 SGHTS, CDR2 YDEGEE. CDR3 length: 16 residues. V shed 2 bases and J 4 bases; nucleotides not matched to a gene: 11. This CDR3 reads CASSFDRAGGRETQYF. CDR3 DNA: TGTGCCAGCAGCTTTGATAGGGCCGGGGGGAGAGAGACCCAGTACTTC. Full variable domain (missing parts from reference TRBV5-8 and TRBJ2-5): EAGVTQSPTHLIKTRGQQATLRCSPISGHTSVYWYQQALGLGLQFLLWYDEGEERNRGNFPPRFSGRQFPNYSSELNVNALELEDSALYLCASSFDRAGGRETQYFGPGTRLLVL.